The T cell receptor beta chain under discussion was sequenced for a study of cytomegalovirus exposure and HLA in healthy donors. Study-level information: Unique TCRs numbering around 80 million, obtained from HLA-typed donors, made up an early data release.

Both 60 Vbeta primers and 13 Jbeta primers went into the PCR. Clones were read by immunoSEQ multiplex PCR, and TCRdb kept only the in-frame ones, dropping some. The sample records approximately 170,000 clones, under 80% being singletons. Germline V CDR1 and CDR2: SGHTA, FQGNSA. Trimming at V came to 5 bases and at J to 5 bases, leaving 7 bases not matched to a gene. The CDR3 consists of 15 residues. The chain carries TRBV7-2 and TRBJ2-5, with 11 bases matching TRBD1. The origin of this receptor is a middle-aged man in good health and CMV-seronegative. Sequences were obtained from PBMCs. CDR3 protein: CASSLGQGAWETQYF. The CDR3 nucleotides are TGTGCCAGCAGCCTCGGACAGGGGGCGTGGGAGACCCAGTACTTC.